The clone carrying this TCR beta chain was detected only a few times. TCRdb redid the calling of the PCR reads with MiXCR, one entry per CDR3 protein. The table has under 600,000 distinct CDR3 sequences, about 25% seen once; the top ten hold just over 0.75%. Every naive CD8 library was made from between roughly 17,000 and 1,100,000 sorted cells with 10%, 30% or 50% RNA. The germline gives CDR1 MDHEN, CDR2 SYDVKM. This CDR3 comprises 15 residues. The ends lost 7 bases at V and 6 bases at J; junction bases unmatched: 11. This entry is derived from a study of molecular identifiers for immune sequencing clone quantification.

The chain uses TRBV28 and TRBJ1-2, with TRBD1 identical over 10 bases. The sequenced material came from naive CD8+ T cells from blood, with Jurkat cell RNA spiked in. Subset described: FACS-sorted CD8+CD4-CCR7+CD45RA+ naive T cells. The TCR was taken from a human donor in good health. Some libraries in this study had Jurkat cell RNA spiked in. The chain's CDR3 is CASTLEDRGIHGYTF. The CDR3 DNA sequence: TGTGCCAGCACCCTCGAGGACAGGGGGATACATGGCTACACCTTC.